These 27 T cell receptor beta chains were sequenced from one sample in a study of post-analysis software for immune sequencing data. Included in the TCR beta cDNA libraries were unique molecular identifiers. MiXCR, run by TCRdb on the PCR reads, gives a single entry per CDR3 protein. The sample records approximately 660,000 distinct CDR3 sequences, approximately 60% being singletons. Study results and caveats: Higher frequency in patients than in controls was seen for roughly five TRBV segments, with TRBV5-6, TRBV5-1 and TRBV20-1 among them.

No antigens are known for them. The source material was blood. The source is a girl aged 2-10 years with multiple sclerosis.

The sample holds a few counts of this clonotype. The V and J genes are TRBV7-2 and TRBJ2-1; no firm D call. Germline CDR1 is SGHTA and CDR2 is FQGNSA. CDR3 length: 13 amino acids. V dropped 2 bases and J dropped 5 bases, with 7 bases sitting between them. The CDR3 protein is CASSLLGNNEQFF. The DNA for the CDR3 is TGTGCCAGCAGCTTATTAGGCAACAATGAGCAGTTCTTC.

V gene TRBV12-3 or TRBV12-4 combines with J gene TRBJ1-1, with 11 bases lining up with TRBD1. The CDR3 totals 17 residues. Trimming removed 5 bases from V and 3 bases from J; junction bases left unmatched: 11. CDR3 in DNA: TGTGCCAGCAGTCCCTACGGACAGGGGGCTTATGACACTGAAGCTTTCTTT. Amino acids: CASSPYGQGAYDTEAFF.

This clonotype was seen more than once but under ten times. The chain joins TRBV7-9 to TRBJ1-2; 8 bases align to TRBD1. CDR1 and CDR2 from the germline V gene are SEHNR and FQNEAQ (reference sequence). The trim removed 5 bases at V and 8 bases at J, leaving 10 bases unmatched. CDR3 length equals 14 residues. CDR3 amino acids: CASSPLGQGGGYTF. CDR3 nucleotides: TGTGCCAGCAGCCCGCTCGGACAGGGAGGCGGCTACACCTTC.

This chain links TRBV3-1 with TRBJ1-4; tentative D call: TRBD1 (5 bases). The CDR3 is 16 residues long. V dropped 2 bases and J dropped 0 bases, with 10 bases sitting between them. Looked up from germline, CDR1 is LGHDT and CDR2 is YNNKEL (reference sequence). The CDR3 nucleotides read TGTGCCAGCAGCCAAAGGGGACCCGCAACTAATGAAAAACTGTTTTTT. Protein sequence: CASSQRGPATNEKLFF. The entire variable domain, with the rest obtained from reference TRBV3-1 and TRBJ1-4, is as follows: DTAVSQTPKYLVTQMGNDKSIKCEQNLGHDTMYWYKQDSKKFLKIMFSYNNKELIINETVPNRFSPKSPDKAHLNLHINSLELGDSAVYFCASSQRGPATNEKLFFGSGTQLSVL.

This chain connects TRBV15 to TRBJ2-6, with D possibly TRBD1 on 6 matching bases. Germline values: CDR1 LNHNV, CDR2 YYDKDF (reference sequence). The germline V and J ends were trimmed by 2 bases and 2 bases, with 19 bases remaining between them. This CDR3 contains 19 residues. The CDR3 nucleotides are TGTGCCACCAGCAGATTAGGACAGCCGTTGACCACTGGGGCCAACGTCCTGACTTTC. This translates into CATSRLGQPLTTGANVLTF.

V usage is TRBV20-1 and J usage is TRBJ2-1; 8 bases are a match to TRBD1. The germline CDR1 and CDR2 sequences are DFQATT and SNEGSKA (reference sequence). This CDR3 is 15 amino acids long. Trimming cost V 2 bases and J 7 bases; bases outside gene matches: 10. CDR3 nucleotides: TGCAGTGCTAGACCAGACAGGGGTAATGAGAATGAGCAGTTCTTC. Translation: CSARPDRGNENEQFF.

The rearrangement uses TRBV12-3 or TRBV12-4 and TRBJ1-4; D uncertain. The CDR3 is 14 residues long. Trimming took off 8 bases at V and 0 bases at J, with 10 bases between the two ends. CDR3 protein: CASASSTTNEKLFF. Written as DNA, the CDR3 is TGTGCCAGCGCCTCTTCTACAACTAATGAAAAACTGTTTTTT.

This clonotype has just one count. The chain is built from TRBV9 and TRBJ2-1, with unresolved D. Trimming shortened V by 0 bases and J by 0 bases, and 10 bases separated the two germline ends. Germline V lookup: CDR1 SGDLS, CDR2 YYNGEE. This CDR3 has 16 residues. The CDR3 is CASSVVVAPSYNEQFF. DNA of the CDR3: TGTGCCAGCAGCGTAGTGGTAGCCCCCTCCTACAATGAGCAGTTCTTC.

J is TRBJ2-3 and V is TRBV20-1; possible D gene TRBD2, 6 bases. The germline V and J ends were trimmed by 6 bases and 3 bases, with 13 bases remaining between them. The CDR3 has 13 amino acids. Germline V lookup: CDR1 DFQATT, CDR2 SNEGSKA (reference sequence). CDR3 region: CSAIGTSTDTQYF. The CDR3 bases are TGCAGTGCGATAGGGACTTCTACAGATACGCAGTATTTT.

The chain uses TRBV28 and TRBJ2-7; D is perhaps TRBD2 (7 bases). Germline CDR1 is MDHEN and CDR2 is SYDVKM. The CDR3 covers 15 residues. Trimming shortened V by 6 bases and J by 4 bases, and 19 bases separated the two germline ends. CDR3: CASRGGQTGMYEQYF. CDR3 coding DNA: TGTGCCAGCAGGGGGGGGCAGACGGGGATGTACGAGCAGTACTTC.

The genes are TRBV7-9 and TRBJ2-1; no reliable D call. The CDR3 is 13 amino acids. Deletions cut 10 bases from V and 0 bases from J, with 10 bases between. Germline V gene sequence: CDR1 SEHNR, CDR2 FQNEAQ (reference sequence). CDR3 nucleotide sequence: TGTGCCACCGACGGAAGCTCCTACAATGAGCAGTTCTTC. Its protein product is CATDGSSYNEQFF. The whole variable domain, remainder taken from reference TRBV7-9 and TRBJ2-1, is DTGVSQNPRHKITKRGQNVTFRCDPISEHNRLYWYRQTLGQGPEFLTYFQNEAQLEKSRLLSDRFSAERPKGSFSTLEIQRTEQGDSAMYLCATDGSSYNEQFFGPGTRLTVL.

The chain combines TRBV5-1 with TRBJ2-6, with 8 bases lining up with TRBD2. Per the germline V gene, CDR1 is SGHRS and CDR2 is YFSETQ. Trimming took 6 bases from V and 0 from J; bases not matched to a gene: 11. CDR3 length: 18 residues. The CDR3 is CASTAYGGVSSGANVLTF. The CDR3 DNA follows: TGCGCCAGCACCGCTTACGGGGGGGTTAGCTCTGGGGCCAACGTCCTGACTTTC.

CDR3: CASSQDHSRGGPFEETQYF. As DNA, the CDR3 is TGTGCCAGCAGCCAAGATCATTCGCGGGGGGGCCCCTTTGAGGAGACCCAGTACTTC. The J gene is TRBJ2-5, the V gene TRBV4-2, with 9 bases matching TRBD2. Germline lookup yields CDR1 LGHNA and CDR2 YNFKEQ. V was clipped by 0 bases and J by 5 bases; unmatched bases: 16. This CDR3 spans 19 amino acids.

V is TRBV11-2 and J is TRBJ2-1, with D possibly being TRBD1 or TRBD2 (7 bases each). The CDR3 is 16 residues long. Trimming took off 0 bases at V and 15 bases at J, with 24 bases between the two ends. The germline V gene encodes CDR1 SGHAT and CDR2 FQNNGV. CDR3 bases: TGTGCCAGCAGCTTAGAAAGTGTGGGAGGGGGCGGCGGTTTGTTCTTC. This codes for CASSLESVGGGGGLFF.

The chain has TRBV7-9 and TRBJ1-5, with D possibly TRBD1 on 5 matching bases. This CDR3 comprises 13 residues. V dropped 1 base and J dropped 7 bases, with 8 bases sitting between them. Germline V gene data show CDR1 as SEHNR and CDR2 as FQNEAQ (reference sequence). The CDR3 nucleotides are TGTGCCAGCAGCTTAGGGGGCCAACAGCCCCAGCATTTT. It specifies CASSLGGQQPQHF.

This sequence joins TRBV6-5 and TRBJ1-5; D gene ambiguous. This CDR3 contains 15 residues. With 6 bases removed from V and 2 bases from J, the gap between germline ends came to 14 bases. Germline V CDR1 and CDR2: MNHEY, SVGAGI. The CDR3 nucleotides are TGTGCCAGCAGCCCACAGAGGACGGGCAATCAGCCCCAGCATTTT. Translated: CASSPQRTGNQPQHF.

The count of this clonotype is one. V and J are TRBV7-2 and TRBJ2-5; the match to TRBD2 covers 9 bases. The CDR3 totals 20 residues. CDR1 and CDR2 from the germline V gene are SGHTA and FQGNSA. V was clipped by 2 bases and J by 3 bases; unmatched bases: 19. CDR3 sequence (DNA): TGTGCCAGCAGCTTAACCCCAACCCGGATAGCGGGGGCCGGTGAAGAGACCCAGTACTTC. Its translation is CASSLTPTRIAGAGEETQYF.

This clonotype was seen once. This chain links TRBV20-1 with TRBJ2-4; TRBD1 or TRBD2 may be the D gene (6 bases each). The assigned J gene may be wrong: the sequence end matches TRBJ2-7 better. The CDR3 loop spans 12 amino acids. Per the germline V gene, CDR1 is DFQATT and CDR2 is SNEGSKA (reference sequence). CDR3 in amino acids: CSSGEDGYEQYF. The CDR3 region has the DNA TGCAGCTCAGGGGAGGATGGATACGAGCAGTACTTC.

The chain carries TRBV4-2 and TRBJ2-3; D call uncertain. Germline V gene lookup returns CDR1 LGHNA and CDR2 YNFKEQ. The CDR3 totals 15 residues. The V end lost 1 base, the J end lost 0 bases, and 8 bases lay between the germline ends. The DNA of the CDR3 is TGTGCCAGCAGCCAAGGTCTGGCTAGCACAGATACGCAGTATTTT. This codes for CASSQGLASTDTQYF.

The gene calls are TRBV12-3 or TRBV12-4 and TRBJ1-4, with TRBD1 matching over 10 bases. J was trimmed by 1 base and V by 6 bases; bases with no gene match: 5. This CDR3 contains 16 residues. The CDR3 protein is CASRAGTGVTNEKLFF. In DNA, the CDR3 is TGTGCCAGCAGGGCCGGGACAGGGGTAACTAATGAAAAACTGTTTTTT.

In the case of this clonotype: Relative to the germline gene, one junction end is altered; a read error may explain this. The chain uses TRBV6-2 or TRBV6-3 and TRBJ2-7, with D perhaps matching TRBD2 (5 bases). The CDR3 totals 14 residues. Germline assignment: CDR1 MNHEY and CDR2 SVGEGT. The CDR3 reads CASSYTPGNYEQYF. Written as DNA, the CDR3 is TGTGCCAGTAGTTACACACCGGGAAACTACGAGCAGTACTTC.

V usage is TRBV12-3 or TRBV12-4 and J usage is TRBJ1-1; 8 positions agree with TRBD1. This CDR3 region has 18 residues. V gave up 1 base and J gave up 0 bases; unmatched junction bases: 10. The CDR3 DNA sequence: TGTGCCAGCAGTTTAGGACGGACAGGGTTGAAGATGAACACTGAAGCTTTCTTT. This translates into CASSLGRTGLKMNTEAFF.

V usage is TRBV7-9 and J usage is TRBJ1-1; D is possibly TRBD1 (5 bases). Trimming took off 7 bases at V and 5 bases at J, with 14 bases between the two ends. Germline CDR1 is SEHNR and CDR2 is FQNEAQ (reference sequence). The CDR3 has 13 residues. This CDR3 is CASTRGVETEAFF. In DNA, the CDR3 is TGTGCCAGCACCCGAGGGGTTGAAACTGAAGCTTTCTTT.

Only a few counts were recorded for this clonotype. The chain joins TRBV7-2 to TRBJ2-4, with D possibly called TRBD1 or TRBD2 (6 bases each). The CDR3 loop spans 17 amino acids. The germline V gene has CDR1 SGHTA and CDR2 FQGNSA. The germline V and J ends were trimmed by 5 bases and 8 bases, with 25 bases remaining between them. The CDR3 bases are TGTGCCAGCAGCCCGTTGCCTTACAGGGACGGGGGAGACATTCAGTACTTC. This codes for CASSPLPYRDGGDIQYF.

The chain couples TRBV7-8 to TRBJ2-5, with TRBD2 matching 8 bases. V lost 2 bases to trimming and J lost 2 bases; unmatched junction nucleotides: 10. CDR3 length: 17 residues. Germline V gene lookup returns CDR1 SGHVS and CDR2 FQNEAQ. The CDR3 DNA sequence: TGTGCCAGCAGCTTAAGAAGCGGGGGTGGACTACAAGAGACCCAGTACTTC. It specifies CASSLRSGGGLQETQYF.

V gene TRBV12-3 or TRBV12-4 combines with J gene TRBJ2-5, with D perhaps matching TRBD1 (7 bases). The ends were cut back, 4 bases at V and 2 bases at J, with 14 bases in the middle. The CDR3 has 15 residues. The CDR3 region is CASSWGRGAQETQYF. The CDR3 nucleotides read TGTGCCAGCAGTTGGGGCAGGGGGGCGCAAGAGACCCAGTACTTC.

This chain uses TRBV5-1 with TRBJ2-5, with 10 bases fitting TRBD2. The CDR3 covers 15 residues. Germline V gene data show CDR1 as SGHRS and CDR2 as YFSETQ. Germline trimming cut 5 bases from V and 1 base from J; bases unmatched to any gene: 5. This CDR3 reads CASRLAGVIQETQYF. CDR3 nucleotides: TGCGCCAGCAGGCTAGCGGGGGTTATCCAAGAGACCCAGTACTTC.